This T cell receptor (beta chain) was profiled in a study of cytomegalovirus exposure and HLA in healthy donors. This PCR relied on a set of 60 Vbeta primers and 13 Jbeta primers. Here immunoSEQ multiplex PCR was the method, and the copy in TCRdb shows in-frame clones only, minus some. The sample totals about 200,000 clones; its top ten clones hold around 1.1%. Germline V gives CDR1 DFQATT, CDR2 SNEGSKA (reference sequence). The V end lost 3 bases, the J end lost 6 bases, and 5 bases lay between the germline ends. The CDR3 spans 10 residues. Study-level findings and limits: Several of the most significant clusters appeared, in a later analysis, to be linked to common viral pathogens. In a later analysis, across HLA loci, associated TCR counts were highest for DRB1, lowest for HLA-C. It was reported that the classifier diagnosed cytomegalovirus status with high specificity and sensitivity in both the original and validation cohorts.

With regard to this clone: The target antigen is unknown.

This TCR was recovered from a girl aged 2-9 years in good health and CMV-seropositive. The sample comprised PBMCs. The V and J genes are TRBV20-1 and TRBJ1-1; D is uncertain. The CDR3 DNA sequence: TGCAGTGCTAGTCCGGCTGAAGCTTTCTTT. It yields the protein CSASPAEAFF.